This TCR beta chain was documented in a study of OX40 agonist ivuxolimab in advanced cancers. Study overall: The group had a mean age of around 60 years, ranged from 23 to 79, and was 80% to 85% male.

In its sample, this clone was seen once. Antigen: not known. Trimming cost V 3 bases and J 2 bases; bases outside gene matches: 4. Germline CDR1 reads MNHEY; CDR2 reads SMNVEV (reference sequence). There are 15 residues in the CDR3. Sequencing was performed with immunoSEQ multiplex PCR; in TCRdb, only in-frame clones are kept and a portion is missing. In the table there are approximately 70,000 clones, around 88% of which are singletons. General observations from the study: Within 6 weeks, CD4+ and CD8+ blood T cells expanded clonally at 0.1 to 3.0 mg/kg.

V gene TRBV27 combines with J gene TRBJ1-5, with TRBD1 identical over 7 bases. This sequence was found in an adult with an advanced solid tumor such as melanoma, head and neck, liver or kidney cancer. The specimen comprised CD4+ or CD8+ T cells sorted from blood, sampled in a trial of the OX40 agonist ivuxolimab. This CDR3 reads CASSLTGFGNQPQHF. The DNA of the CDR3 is TGTGCCAGCAGTTTGACAGGGTTTGGCAATCAGCCCCAGCATTTT.